Shown below are 13 T cell receptor beta chains from a single sample sequenced in a study of identical twins. One entry per CDR3 protein results from TCRdb running MiXCR on the 5' RACE reads. Of roughly 1,500,000 distinct CDR3 sequences in the sample, 25% to 35% were seen once. The specimen was cord blood. The receptors were gathered from a newborn girl in good health.

There are a few counts of this clonotype. The chain is built from TRBV7-2 and TRBJ1-2, with D maybe TRBD1 (6 bases). The CDR3 is 16 residues long. The germline gives CDR1 SGHTA, CDR2 FQGNSA. The V end lost 3 bases, the J end lost 0 bases, and 14 bases lay between the germline ends. In DNA form, the CDR3 reads TGTGCCAGCAGCTTCGGCAGGGGCCTAGCTAACTATGGCTACACCTTC. This codes for CASSFGRGLANYGYTF.

This clonotype was found a few times. V is TRBV5-1 and J is TRBJ2-3; 8 nucleotides align to TRBD2. The CDR3 has 17 residues. With V trimmed by 2 bases and J by 7 bases, 15 bases remained unmatched. Germline CDR1 is SGHRS and CDR2 is YFSETQ. As DNA, the CDR3 is TGCGCCAGCAGCTTAACAGCCGGGACTAGAGGCCGCAATACGCAGTATTTT. Residues: CASSLTAGTRGRNTQYF.

The sample holds many counts of this clonotype. Here the CDR3 reads CASRVLAGAHNEQFF. The CDR3 DNA follows: TGTGCCAGCAGGGTACTAGCGGGAGCCCACAATGAGCAGTTCTTC. V gene TRBV12-3 or TRBV12-4 combines with J gene TRBJ2-1; 11 nucleotides match TRBD2. The V and J ends lost 6 bases and 5 bases, in that order; junction bases with no gene match: 6. This CDR3 region has 15 residues.

The V gene is TRBV27, the J gene TRBJ2-1; 10 positions match TRBD2. CDR1 and CDR2 from the germline V gene are MNHEY and SMNVEV (reference sequence). The ends lost 0 bases at V and 1 base at J; junction bases unmatched: 3. This CDR3 has 17 residues. CDR3 nucleotides: TGTGCCAGCAGTTTATCCCAGCGGGGGGGATCCTACAATGAGCAGTTCTTC. The encoded protein is CASSLSQRGGSYNEQFF.

Notes on this clonotype: This may be a read error: a much more frequent sequence differs by one nucleotide. The chain employs TRBV27 and TRBJ2-3; D perhaps matches TRBD2 (6 bases). Germline lookup yields CDR1 MNHEY and CDR2 SMNVEV (reference sequence). The CDR3 contains 16 residues. The CDR3 DNA sequence: TGTGCCAGCAGTCCACGGGACTGGATAAGCACAGATGCGCAGTATTTT. Protein: CASSPRDWISTDAQYF.

Only a few counts were recorded for this clonotype. J is TRBJ2-1 and V is TRBV6-1; possible D gene TRBD2, 6 bases. The CDR3 spans 13 residues. Germline values: CDR1 MNHNS, CDR2 SASEGT. Trimming shortened V by 7 bases and J by 4 bases, and 11 bases separated the two germline ends. CDR3 protein: CASKGLKYNEQFF. In DNA form, the CDR3 reads TGTGCCAGCAAAGGACTAAAGTACAATGAGCAGTTCTTC.

This clonotype was recorded a few times. This chain uses TRBV12-3 or TRBV12-4 with TRBJ2-7; D is possibly TRBD1 (5 bases). Trimming pared 6 bases from V and 2 bases from J, leaving 14 bases between. This CDR3 has 14 residues. CDR3 region: CASRAGPATYEQYF. The CDR3 nucleotides are TGTGCCAGCAGGGCAGGGCCTGCTACCTACGAGCAGTACTTC.

CDR3 amino acids: CSASPGRDNSPLHF. In nucleotides, the CDR3 is TGCAGTGCTAGCCCCGGCAGGGACAATTCACCCCTCCACTTT. The genes are TRBV20-1 and TRBJ1-6, with a weak D call TRBD1 (5 bases). V was shortened by 3 bases and J by 7 bases, with 13 bases between the two germline ends. CDR3 length equals 14 residues. Germline V gene lookup returns CDR1 DFQATT and CDR2 SNEGSKA (reference sequence).

This chain connects TRBV20-1 to TRBJ2-5; D may be TRBD1 (5 bases). The ends were cut back, 6 bases at V and 11 bases at J, with 31 bases in the middle. The CDR3 runs to 16 residues. Germline V gene data show CDR1 as DFQATT and CDR2 as SNEGSKA (reference sequence). The CDR3 reads CSAVALGQGNYNEQYF. DNA of the CDR3: TGCAGTGCCGTAGCCCTGGGCCAGGGCAACTACAATGAGCAGTACTTC.

The gene calls are TRBV5-4 and TRBJ1-2; D gene uncertain. The CDR3 is 15 residues long. Between the trimmed V and J ends, which lost 6 bases and 8 bases, there was a span of 23 bases. Germline CDR1 and CDR2: SGHNT and YYREEE (reference sequence). CDR3 sequence (DNA): TGTGCCAGCACCACCGGAGGGTATAGCCTCAGGGGCTACACCTTC. Protein: CASTTGGYSLRGYTF.

This clonotype was counted between two and nine times. The chain couples TRBV5-1 to TRBJ1-2, with 9 bases aligning to TRBD1. CDR1 is SGHRS, CDR2 YFSETQ, per germline. Trimming removed 0 bases from V and 5 bases from J; junction bases left unmatched: 5. The CDR3 has 15 residues. The CDR3 loop is CASSLAGDRVYGYTF. The CDR3 DNA follows: TGCGCCAGCAGCTTGGCCGGGGACAGGGTATATGGCTACACCTTC.

The chain combines TRBV7-6 with TRBJ2-3; TRBD2 agrees at 7 bases. Germline CDR1 and CDR2: SGHVS and FNYEAQ. The CDR3 spans 16 residues. Unmatched junction bases numbered 13, after V lost 5 bases and J lost 5 bases. Here the CDR3 reads CASSDRGGRSQDTQYF. The DNA of the CDR3 is TGTGCCAGCAGCGACAGAGGCGGGAGATCTCAAGATACGCAGTATTTT.

The rearrangement uses TRBV7-2 and TRBJ2-3, with 9 bases that match TRBD2. Germline CDR1 is SGHTA and CDR2 is FQGNSA. V shed 5 bases, J shed 1 base, and the junction held 10 bases outside the gene matches. This CDR3 spans 17 amino acids. The CDR3, as DNA: TGTGCCAGCAGCCCGCGACTAGCGGCCTTTCGCACAGATACGCAGTATTTT. Its protein is CASSPRLAAFRTDTQYF.